The source of this T cell receptor (beta chain) is a study of vaccination effects on CD4 cells after COVID-19. Looking at the study overall: Post-vaccine sample collection fell at a median of 72 days after the second dose.

TCRdb's copy holds only in-frame clones and misses some; the assay was immunoSEQ multiplex PCR. The sample has 20,000 to 25,000 clones, roughly three quarters seen once; the top ten hold approximately 8.2%. Comments on this clone: Its antigen is currently unknown.

Germline values: CDR1 SEHNR, CDR2 FQNEAQ (reference sequence). This CDR3 is 16 amino acids long. J lost 7 bases, V lost 2 bases, and 13 bases had no gene match. Antigen-specific CD4+ T cells were expanded (with viral peptide pools) by the ViraFEST assay ahead of sequencing. After roughly ten days in culture, the CD4+ T cells were isolated. All study participants received two doses of BNT162b2 or mRNA-1273 vaccine. Study-level findings and limits: Late post-vaccination, clones induced by infection and those induced by vaccine underwent marked clonal contraction.

The sequencing here drew on CD4+ T cells from PBMCs cultured with SARS-CoV-2 spike peptides, taken after COVID-19 vaccination. This clonotype originated in a human donor who received a COVID-19 vaccine. The chain has TRBV7-9 and TRBJ1-2; 7 bases match TRBD1. DNA of the CDR3: TGTGCCAGCAGCTTAAGTGGCCAGGGGGACGTTGCTGGCTACACCTTC. It yields the protein CASSLSGQGDVAGYTF.